These 16 T cell receptor beta chains were sequenced from one sample in a study of early T cells in non-severe SARS-CoV-2 infection. TCRdb called the 5' RACE reads again in MiXCR, with one record for every CDR3 protein. The sample has tens of thousands of distinct CDR3 sequences; about 12% are singletons. The sequencing used whole blood, collected at baseline. The source is an adult who was a healthcare worker with PCR-confirmed SARS-CoV-2 infection or an uninfected control (not recorded which). The donor label of this sample is uncertain.

There are a few counts of this clonotype. The chain couples TRBV20-1 to TRBJ2-3, with D unclear. The V gene lost 6 bases and the J gene lost 3 bases, with 19 bases spanning the gap. Germline V CDR1 and CDR2: DFQATT, SNEGSKA (reference sequence). CDR3 length: 15 amino acids. The CDR3 is CSATGPGGGTDTQYF. CDR3 DNA: TGCAGTGCAACCGGGCCCGGTGGTGGTACAGATACGCAGTATTTT.

This clonotype has at least ten counts. V is TRBV29-1 and J is TRBJ2-5; either TRBD1 or TRBD2 may supply D (5 bases each). CDR1 is SQVTM, CDR2 ANQGSEA, per germline. There are 14 residues in the CDR3. Trimming removed 4 bases at V and 4 bases at J, with 16 bases between. This chain's CDR3 is CSVVFWDQGETQYF. In DNA, the CDR3 is TGCAGCGTTGTTTTCTGGGACCAAGGAGAGACCCAGTACTTC.

This chain joins TRBV12-3 or TRBV12-4 and TRBJ1-2; possibly TRBD1 for D (5 bases). There are 14 residues in the CDR3. The V end was cut by 5 bases, the J end by 2 bases, with 12 bases between. This chain's CDR3 is CASSPGGRNYGYTF. CDR3 in DNA: TGTGCCAGCAGTCCCGGGGGACGGAACTATGGCTACACCTTC.

V is TRBV5-1 and J is TRBJ2-4; TRBD2 matches 10 bases. The V segment lost 4 bases and the J segment 6 bases; nucleotides outside the gene matches: 7. Per germline, CDR1 SGHRS and CDR2 YFSETQ. This CDR3 region has 15 residues. DNA of the CDR3: TGCGCCAGCAGCGCGGAAATAGCGGGGGGAAACATTCAGTACTTC. It codes for CASSAEIAGGNIQYF.

The V and J genes are TRBV29-1 and TRBJ1-1; no clear D. The germline gives CDR1 SQVTM, CDR2 ANQGSEA. With 3 bases removed from V and 1 base from J, the gap between germline ends came to 12 bases. This CDR3 spans 14 amino acids. CDR3 amino acids: CSVERKWANTEAFF. DNA for the CDR3: TGCAGCGTTGAGCGAAAGTGGGCGAACACTGAAGCTTTCTTT.

This clonotype was seen only a few times. The rearrangement uses TRBV19 and TRBJ2-1; perhaps D is TRBD1 or TRBD2 (6 bases each). Germline assignment: CDR1 LNHDA and CDR2 SQIVND (reference sequence). The CDR3 has 16 amino acids. V shed 10 bases and J shed 1 base, with 20 bases lying between them. CDR3 in DNA: TGTGCCACCTTTACGGCGGGACACGGGTCCTACAATGAGCAGTTCTTC. Protein sequence: CATFTAGHGSYNEQFF.

Details on this clonotype: An end of the junction differs from the germline gene, which may be a read error. The rearrangement uses TRBV11-2 and TRBJ1-2; D not resolved. CDR1 is SGHAT and CDR2 is FQNNGV in the germline V gene. The CDR3 totals 13 residues. The CDR3 here is CASSLQVNHGYTF. CDR3 DNA: TGTGCCAGCAGCTTACAGGTTAACCATGGCTACACCTTC. Together with reference TRBV11-2 and TRBJ1-2, the CDR3 gives the full variable domain: EAGVAQSPRYKIIEKRQSVAFWCNPISGHATLYWYQQILGQGPKLLIQFQNNGVVDDSQLPKDRFSAERLKGVDSTLKIQPAKLEDSAVYLCASSLQVNHGYTFGSGTRLTVV.

The sample holds a few counts of this clonotype. The rearrangement uses TRBV7-8 and TRBJ2-7, with TRBD2 as a possible D gene (6 bases). Trimming pared 1 base from V and 2 bases from J, leaving 12 bases between. Germline V gives CDR1 SGHVS, CDR2 FQNEAQ. The CDR3 spans 15 residues. The CDR3 coding sequence is TGTGCCAGCAGCTTAGTGGGGACTTCCCCCTACGAGCAGTACGTC. Translated: CASSLVGTSPYEQYV.

This chain joins TRBV6-1 and TRBJ2-7; D is possibly TRBD1 (6 bases). V was shortened by 6 bases and J by 3 bases, with 12 bases between the two germline ends. The CDR3 runs 13 residues. Germline CDR1 reads MNHNS; CDR2 reads SASEGT. The CDR3 reads CASRQNRVYEQYV. The CDR3 DNA is TGTGCCAGCAGACAAAACAGGGTCTACGAGCAGTACGTC.

This clonotype has ten or more counts. The rearrangement links TRBV20-1 to TRBJ2-5, with 9 bases identical to TRBD1. The length of the CDR3 is 15 residues. The J segment lost 5 bases and the V segment lost 6 bases, leaving 13 bases of the junction unmatched. CDR1 is DFQATT, CDR2 SNEGSKA, per germline (reference sequence). The CDR3 coding sequence is TGCAGTGCCAAAGCCCCGGACAGGGGCATGGAGACCCAGTACTTC. Translated, it gives CSAKAPDRGMETQYF.

CDR3 nucleotide sequence: TGCGCCAGCAGCTTGACAGGGACGGAGACCCAGTACTTC. It codes for CASSLTGTETQYF. This chain uses TRBV5-1 with TRBJ2-5; possibly TRBD1 for D (6 bases). The CDR3 has 13 amino acids. CDR1 SGHRS and CDR2 YFSETQ come from the germline V gene. V gave up 1 base and J gave up 5 bases, with 9 bases separating them.

The chain couples TRBV5-1 to TRBJ2-3; 12 nucleotides match TRBD2. CDR1 SGHRS and CDR2 YFSETQ come from the germline V gene. The CDR3 is made up of 16 amino acids. Trimming at V came to 3 bases and at J to 3 bases, leaving 5 bases not matched to a gene. CDR3 nucleotides: TGCGCCAGCAGCTCAAGACTAGCGGGGGTTACAGATACGCAGTATTTT. This sequence encodes CASSSRLAGVTDTQYF.

This chain links TRBV20-1 with TRBJ1-2, with 10 bases aligning to TRBD1. CDR1 DFQATT and CDR2 SNEGSKA come from the germline V gene (reference sequence). The junction had 8 bases not matched to a gene; V was cut back by 0 bases and J by 7 bases. The CDR3 loop spans 15 amino acids. CDR3 in DNA: TGCAGTGCTAGAGACCACACCGGGACAGGGGTTGGCTACACCTTC. Its translation: CSARDHTGTGVGYTF.

The chain carries TRBV6-4 and TRBJ2-7; a weak D match, TRBD2 (5 bases). Looked up from germline, CDR1 is MRHNA and CDR2 is SNTAGT. The V and J ends lost 2 bases and 0 bases respectively, with 5 bases between them. There are 13 residues in the CDR3. The CDR3: CASSDRDSYEQYV. CDR3 in DNA: TGTGCCAGCAGTGACCGGGACTCCTACGAGCAGTACGTC.

The sample holds many counts of this clonotype. The chain combines TRBV10-2 with TRBJ2-3; weak D call: TRBD2 (5 bases). Trimming removed 5 bases from V and 5 bases from J, with 11 bases in between. The CDR3 spans 13 residues. From germline, CDR1 is WSHSY and CDR2 SAAADI. This CDR3 reads CASSKGVLDTQYF. CDR3 sequence (DNA): TGCGCCAGCAGTAAGGGAGTGCTAGATACGCAGTATTTT.

This chain uses TRBV10-2 with TRBJ2-5; 11 bases fit TRBD2. CDR1 WSHSY and CDR2 SAAADI come from the germline V gene. The CDR3 has 13 residues. V lost 6 bases and J lost 9; bases outside the gene matches: 6. CDR3 DNA sequence: TGCGCCAGCAGCTCTAGCGGGGGGAAACCCCAGTACTTC. This gives the protein CASSSSGGKPQYF.